The present entry profiles one T cell receptor (beta chain) with its context. Antigen unknown. CDR3 length equals 17 residues. V was clipped by 4 bases and J by 0 bases; unmatched bases: 6. Germline assignment: CDR1 SEHNR and CDR2 FQNEAQ (reference sequence). This record comes from a study of cytomegalovirus exposure and HLA in healthy donors. Turning to the study itself: HLA-typed donors contributed 80 million to 85 million unique TCRs, which were held in an early data release. Findings and caveats of the study: TCR beta sequences reportedly predicted the HLA-A and HLA-B alleles of most subjects accurately. In vitro work confirmed that a few CMV-associated chains recognize CMV antigens. A missense DCLRE1C variant was associated with V- and J-gene trimming of TCR beta chains in a later analysis, and an independent cohort replicated the association.

The PCR used 60 Vbeta and 13 Jbeta primers. Assay used: immunoSEQ multiplex PCR; TCRdb lists only in-frame clones, some missing. In all, the sample yields tens of thousands of clones. The rearrangement links TRBV7-9 to TRBJ1-6; the match to TRBD1 covers 7 bases. The TCR was taken from a middle-aged woman in good health and CMV-seropositive. The source material was PBMCs. The CDR3 reads CASSSTGYSSYNSPLHF. The CDR3 nucleotides are TGTGCCAGCAGCTCGACAGGGTATAGCTCCTATAATTCACCCCTCCACTTT.